This T cell receptor (beta chain) was observed in a study of cytomegalovirus exposure and HLA in healthy donors. About the research overall: Genetic ancestry analysis placed about 84% of the 410 or so donors that were genotyped in the Caucasian-associated cluster.

CDR3 length equals 12 residues. J was trimmed by 10 bases and V by 11 bases; bases with no gene match: 8. Germline CDR1 and CDR2: MNHEY and SVGAGI. Vbeta (60) and Jbeta (13) primers were used in the PCR. The table came from immunoSEQ multiplex PCR; TCRdb's copy has only in-frame clones and leaves some out. The data show 150,000 to 180,000 clones, roughly 70% seen once. The source is a man aged 25 to 45 in good health and CMV-seronegative. Sample: PBMCs. The chain combines TRBV6-5 with TRBJ2-1; 10 nucleotides align to TRBD1. As DNA, the CDR3 is TGTGCCGTGCGACAGGGGGCAAACGAGCAGTTCTTC. Amino acid sequence: CAVRQGANEQFF.